This TCR beta chain stems from a study of blood T cell repertoires in COVID-19 (dated by TCRdb to about 2020). Describing the broader study: Collaborator samples came from the United States, Italy and Spain and covered acute and convalescent phases of COVID-19. The material from the prospective study consisted of cDNA or gDNA derived from T cells, B-cell-depleted T cells, or PBMCs. Deeply sampled blood TCRbeta repertoires from subjects exposed to, actively infected with, or recovered from COVID-19 were included in the dataset. The repertoires were released in a freely available public database meant as a resource for research on the immune response to SARS-CoV-2. The samples were drawn from two sources: the first 160 participants of the ongoing ImmuneRACE study, and 950 to 1,500 subjects contributed by 6 global collaborators. Sample metadata almost always included a de-identified subject ID, COVID-19 status, age in years and sex. Where HLA class I and class II types were available, the types were taken from metadata supplied by the sample provider, not from assay-based typing.

On this clone itself: Its binding antigen is unknown. Within one base of it there is no much larger clone, and no base qualities were kept.

Whole blood was collected in K2EDTA tubes by collaborating institutions according to the institutions' own protocols. Collaborator samples were shipped for TCRbeta analysis as frozen whole blood, isolated PBMCs, or DNA extracted from either sample type. TCRbeta CDR3 regions were amplified from genomic DNA using the immunoSEQ Assay, a bias-controlled multiplex PCR. In the original analysis: The number of nucleated cells in each sample was estimated from the amplification of reference gene primers within the assay. Sequence reads were collapsed and filtered to measure the absolute abundance of every unique TCRbeta CDR3 rearrangement. For each sample, productive Simpson clonality was calculated by taking the square root of Simpson's diversity index across productive rearrangements. TCRdb provides this immuneACCESS table in a form limited to in-frame rearrangements. Some clones are lacking; in checked studies, under half of them reflect an unresolved V gene, and why the rest are absent is not known. D and trimming come from the DNA, and the V and J calls and clone size come from that table. This sample holds tens of thousands of clones; about nine tenths were observed only once. 2% to 2.5% of the sample is in the top ten clones.

V is cut by 4 bases and J by 3 bases, and the space between the germline ends is 9 bases. From its cysteine to its phenylalanine, the CDR3 spans 14 amino acids. CDR3 DNA is the only sequence kept; it has 42 bases, read in frame from the first base. In the germline V gene, CDR1 corresponds to SGHVS and CDR2 to FQNEAQ. Beyond this particular receptor, the publication reports: The quantity of clinical and demographic metadata differed by source and by participant and was supplied without curation.

The sequence came from a man aged 55-75 years with acute or convalescent COVID-19. The chain uses TRBV7-8 and TRBJ1-4; the D gene remains uncertain. The sequencing input was peripheral blood. The DNA reads TGTGCCAGCAGCTCAGAGGGCCCTAATGAAAAACTGTTTTTT. This gives the protein CASSSEGPNEKLFF.